The 4 T cell receptor beta chains presented below share a single source sample, sequenced in a study of shared clonotypes between healthy human individuals. Assay: immunoSEQ multiplex PCR; the TCRdb copy retains only in-frame clones and omits some. The profile shows under 1,100,000 clones, approximately 70% of them singletons. What was sequenced was memory CD4+ T cells sorted from blood. Subset given: CD45RA-negative fraction. Receptors originate from a man younger than 35 in good health.

As to this clone: Other DNA variants within this sample encode the same CDR3. V usage is TRBV7-9 and J usage is TRBJ1-2, with unresolved D. This CDR3 has 13 amino acids. Between the trimmed V and J ends, which lost 3 bases and 2 bases, there was a span of 7 bases. Germline V gene sequence: CDR1 SEHNR, CDR2 FQNEAQ (reference sequence). CDR3 protein: CASSLGINYGYTF. The CDR3 bases are TGTGCCAGCAGCTTGGGCATAAACTATGGCTACACCTTC.

The table lists this clone with a count of one. The chain joins TRBV5-1 to TRBJ2-2; possible D gene TRBD1, 6 bases. Germline CDR1 is SGHRS and CDR2 is YFSETQ. The CDR3 spans 16 residues. V was shortened by 3 bases and J by 0 bases, with 12 bases between the two germline ends. The chain's CDR3 is CASSSIRTANTGELFF. CDR3 bases: TGCGCCAGCAGCTCCATTAGGACAGCGAACACCGGGGAGCTGTTTTTT.

The chain is built from TRBV7-2 and TRBJ2-7; 8 bases map to TRBD2. Germline CDR1 and CDR2: SGHTA and FQGNSA. The length of the CDR3 is 16 residues. Germline trimming cut 1 base from V and 5 bases from J; bases unmatched to any gene: 10. CDR3 loop: CASSLEAGGGKDEQYF. The CDR3, as DNA: TGTGCCAGCAGCTTAGAGGCGGGCGGGGGGAAGGACGAGCAGTACTTC.

This chain connects TRBV5-6 to TRBJ1-1; 7 bases line up with TRBD1. The V segment lost 4 bases and the J segment 7 bases; nucleotides outside the gene matches: 4. The CDR3 is 12 residues long. Germline values: CDR1 SGHDT, CDR2 YYEEEE. CDR3 DNA sequence: TGTGCCAGCAGCCGACAGGGACTTGAAGCTTTCTTT. Translating gives CASSRQGLEAFF.